The 12 T cell receptor beta chains given below trace back to one sample, sequenced in a study of cytomegalovirus exposure and HLA in healthy donors. The PCR employed 60 Vbeta primers together with 13 Jbeta primers. Using immunoSEQ multiplex PCR, the repertoire was profiled, and TCRdb retains in-frame clones only, with some absent. The sample has roughly 200,000 clones, roughly four fifths seen once; the top ten hold 2.9%. Sequencing used PBMCs. These receptors all come from a male donor in good health and CMV-seronegative.

The CDR3: CASNRGAGAWDEQFF. Written as DNA, the CDR3 is TGTGCCAGCAATCGGGGGGCGGGGGCCTGGGATGAGCAGTTCTTC. The chain carries TRBV6-5 and TRBJ2-1; D may be TRBD2 (7 bases). From germline, CDR1 is MNHEY and CDR2 SVGAGI. With 7 bases removed from V and 8 bases from J, the gap between germline ends came to 21 bases. This CDR3 comprises 15 residues.

The rearrangement links TRBV9 to TRBJ2-1; D is perhaps TRBD2 (7 bases). The CDR3 extends over 14 amino acids. Trimming cost V 4 bases and J 9 bases, with 17 bases left between them. Per germline, CDR1 SGDLS and CDR2 YYNGEE. DNA of the CDR3: TGTGCCAGCAGCATCGCAAGAAGGGGGGGTGAGCAGTTCTTC. Its translation: CASSIARRGGEQFF.

This clone has only one observation. The chain uses TRBV19 and TRBJ2-1, with 11 bases that match TRBD2. From germline, CDR1 is LNHDA and CDR2 SQIVND (reference sequence). The CDR3 has 15 amino acids. The ends lost 4 bases at V and 6 bases at J; junction bases unmatched: 5. The CDR3 DNA reads TGTGCCAGTAGTAAGACTAGCGGGGTTATCAATGAGCAGTTCTTC. It encodes CASSKTSGVINEQFF.

This clone has more than one count but fewer than ten. The J gene is TRBJ2-5, the V gene TRBV30, with 10 bases fitting TRBD1. Germline loops: CDR1 GTSNPN, CDR2 SVGIG (reference sequence). The CDR3 is 13 residues long. This CDR3 reads CANDRGRRETQYF. The CDR3 region has the DNA TGTGCAAATGACAGGGGGCGCAGAGAGACCCAGTACTTC.

The V call is TRBV30, the J call TRBJ1-6; D is possibly TRBD1 (5 bases). The length of the CDR3 is 13 residues. Germline V gene data show CDR1 as GTSNPN and CDR2 as SVGIG (reference sequence). V dropped 5 bases and J dropped 7 bases, with 12 bases sitting between them. DNA for the CDR3: TGTGCCTGGGACAGTCAAGGGAATTCACCCCTCCACTTT. Residues: CAWDSQGNSPLHF.

The chain has TRBV30 and TRBJ1-2; 10 bases agree with TRBD1. Germline CDR1 GTSNPN, CDR2 SVGIG (reference sequence). The CDR3 contains 16 residues. With V trimmed by 4 bases and J by 6 bases, 14 bases remained unmatched. The CDR3 DNA reads TGTGCCTGGAACCGACAGGGGGCGCCGGATGGCAATGGCTACACCTTC. Translated: CAWNRQGAPDGNGYTF.

The chain links TRBV6-1 to TRBJ1-3, with D uncertain. CDR1 is MNHNS and CDR2 is SASEGT in the germline V gene. This CDR3 has 15 residues. Written as DNA, the CDR3 is TGTGCGACTGCGTTATTGATGGGCTCTGGAAACACCATATATTTT. It encodes CATALLMGSGNTIYF.

This sequence joins TRBV4-2 and TRBJ2-3; possibly TRBD2 for D (6 bases). This CDR3 has 14 residues. CDR1 and CDR2 from the germline V gene are LGHNA and YNFKEQ. V dropped 3 bases and J dropped 0 bases, with 7 bases sitting between them. The CDR3 sequence: CASSQGTSTDTQYF. CDR3 in DNA: TGTGCCAGCAGCCAGGGGACTAGCACAGATACGCAGTATTTT.

This CDR3 reads CAISQLAVKADTQYF. The CDR3 DNA is TGTGCCATCAGCCAGCTAGCGGTTAAAGCAGATACGCAGTATTTT. V and J are TRBV10-3 and TRBJ2-3; 7 nucleotides agree with TRBD2. The CDR3 extends over 15 amino acids. Germline V gives CDR1 ENHRY, CDR2 SYGVKD. Germline trimming cut 6 bases from V and 4 bases from J; bases unmatched to any gene: 10.

The V and J genes are TRBV28 and TRBJ2-1; D might be TRBD2 (6 bases). The CDR3 is 14 amino acids. V was clipped by 10 bases and J by 0 bases, with 13 bases between them. Germline V gives CDR1 MDHEN, CDR2 SYDVKM. CDR3 region: CATWVGGSYNEQFF. In DNA form, the CDR3 reads TGTGCCACCTGGGTGGGGGGCTCCTACAATGAGCAGTTCTTC.

The rearrangement uses TRBV14 and TRBJ2-5, with no clear D. This CDR3 is 15 amino acids long. CDR1 and CDR2 from the germline V gene are SGHDN and FVKESK. Trimming shortened V by 0 bases and J by 2 bases, and 10 bases separated the two germline ends. CDR3 amino acids: CASSQETQLQETQYF. The CDR3, as DNA: TGTGCCAGCAGCCAAGAGACACAGTTACAAGAGACCCAGTACTTC.

The chain employs TRBV20-1 and TRBJ2-1; D remains ambiguous. Trimming pared 3 bases from V and 7 bases from J, leaving 7 bases between. Germline CDR1 DFQATT, CDR2 SNEGSKA (reference sequence). There are 11 residues in the CDR3. CDR3 region: CSASLQNEQFF. CDR3 DNA sequence: TGCAGTGCTAGTTTACAGAATGAGCAGTTCTTC.